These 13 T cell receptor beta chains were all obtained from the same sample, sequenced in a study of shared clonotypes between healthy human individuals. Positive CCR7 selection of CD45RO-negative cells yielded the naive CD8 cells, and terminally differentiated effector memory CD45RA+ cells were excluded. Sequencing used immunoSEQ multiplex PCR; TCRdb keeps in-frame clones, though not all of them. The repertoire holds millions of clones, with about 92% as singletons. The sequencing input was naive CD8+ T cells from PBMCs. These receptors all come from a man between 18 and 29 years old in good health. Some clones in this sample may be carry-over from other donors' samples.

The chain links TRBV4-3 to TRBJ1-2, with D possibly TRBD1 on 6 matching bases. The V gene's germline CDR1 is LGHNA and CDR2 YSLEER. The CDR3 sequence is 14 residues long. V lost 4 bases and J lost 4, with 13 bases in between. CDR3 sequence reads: CASSPRGLGYGYTF. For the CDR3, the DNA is TGCGCCAGCAGCCCCCGGGGGCTTGGCTATGGCTACACCTTC.

In nucleotides, the CDR3 is TGTGCCAGCAGTTTACAGTCCCCCTACGAGCAGTACTTC. Translated, it gives CASSLQSPYEQYF. V is TRBV28 and J is TRBJ2-7; D not resolved. Germline lookup yields CDR1 MDHEN and CDR2 SYDVKM. There are 13 residues in the CDR3. Trimming took 2 bases from V and 2 from J, leaving 7 bases between them.

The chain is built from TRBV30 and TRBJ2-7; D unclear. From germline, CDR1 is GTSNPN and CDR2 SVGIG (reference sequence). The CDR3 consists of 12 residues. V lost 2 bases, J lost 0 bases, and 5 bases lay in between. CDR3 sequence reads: CAWSPNSYEQYF. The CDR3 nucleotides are TGTGCCTGGAGTCCGAACTCCTACGAGCAGTACTTC.

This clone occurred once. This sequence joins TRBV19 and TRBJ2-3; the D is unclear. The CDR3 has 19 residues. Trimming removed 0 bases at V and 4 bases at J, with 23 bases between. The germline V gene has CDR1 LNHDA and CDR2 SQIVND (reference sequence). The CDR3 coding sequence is TGTGCCAGTAGTATAGACCCAAACCAGAGTGGATACGGATCAGATACGCAGTATTTT. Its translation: CASSIDPNQSGYGSDTQYF.

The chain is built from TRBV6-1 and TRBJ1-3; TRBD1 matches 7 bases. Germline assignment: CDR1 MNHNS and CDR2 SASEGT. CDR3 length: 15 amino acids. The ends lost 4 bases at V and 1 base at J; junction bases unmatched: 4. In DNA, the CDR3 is TGTGCCAGCAGTGCCCGGACAGGTTCTGGAAACACCATATATTTT. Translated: CASSARTGSGNTIYF.

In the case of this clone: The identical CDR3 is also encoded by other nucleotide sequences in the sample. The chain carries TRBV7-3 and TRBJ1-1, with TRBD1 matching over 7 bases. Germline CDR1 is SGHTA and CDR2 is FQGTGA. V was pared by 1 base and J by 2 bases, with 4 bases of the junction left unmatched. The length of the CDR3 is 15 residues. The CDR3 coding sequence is TGTGCCAGCAGCTTAAACGCAGGGGGTAACACTGAAGCTTTCTTT. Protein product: CASSLNAGGNTEAFF.

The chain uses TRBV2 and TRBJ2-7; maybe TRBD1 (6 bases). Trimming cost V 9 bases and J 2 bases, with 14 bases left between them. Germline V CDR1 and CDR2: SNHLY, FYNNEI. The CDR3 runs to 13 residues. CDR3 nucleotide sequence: TGTGCCAGACGCCGACAGGACACCTACGAGCAGTACTTC. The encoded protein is CARRRQDTYEQYF.

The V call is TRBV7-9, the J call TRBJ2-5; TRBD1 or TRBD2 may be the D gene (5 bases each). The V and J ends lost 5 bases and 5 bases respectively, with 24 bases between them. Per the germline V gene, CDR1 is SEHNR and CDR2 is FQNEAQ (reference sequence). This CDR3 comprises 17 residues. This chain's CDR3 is CASSPPRGQAEGETQYF. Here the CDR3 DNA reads TGTGCCAGCAGCCCGCCCCGTGGGCAGGCCGAGGGGGAGACCCAGTACTTC.

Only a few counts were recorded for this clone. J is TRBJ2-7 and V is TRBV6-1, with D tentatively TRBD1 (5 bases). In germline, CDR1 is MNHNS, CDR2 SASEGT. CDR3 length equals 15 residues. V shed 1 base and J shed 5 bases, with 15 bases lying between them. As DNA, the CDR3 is TGTGCCAGCAGTGAAGGACCGAAATGGGGCCACGAGCAGTACTTC. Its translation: CASSEGPKWGHEQYF.

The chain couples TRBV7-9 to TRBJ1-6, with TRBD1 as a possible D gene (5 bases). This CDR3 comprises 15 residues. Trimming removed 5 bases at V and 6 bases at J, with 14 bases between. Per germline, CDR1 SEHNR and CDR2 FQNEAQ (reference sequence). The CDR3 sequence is CASSTTSGSNSPLHF. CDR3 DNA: TGTGCCAGCAGCACAACATCAGGGAGTAATTCACCCCTCCACTTT.

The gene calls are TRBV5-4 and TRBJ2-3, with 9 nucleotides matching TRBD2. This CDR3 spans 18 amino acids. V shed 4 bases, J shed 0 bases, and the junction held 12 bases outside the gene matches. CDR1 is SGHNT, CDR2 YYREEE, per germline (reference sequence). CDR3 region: CASSPGPGLAVSTDTQYF. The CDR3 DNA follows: TGTGCCAGCAGCCCGGGGCCGGGACTAGCAGTAAGCACAGATACGCAGTATTTT.

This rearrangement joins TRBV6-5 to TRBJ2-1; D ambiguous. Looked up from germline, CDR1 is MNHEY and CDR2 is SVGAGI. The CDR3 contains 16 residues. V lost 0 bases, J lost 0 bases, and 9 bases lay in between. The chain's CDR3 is CASSYSAGPSYNEQFF. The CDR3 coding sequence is TGTGCCAGCAGTTACTCGGCAGGTCCCTCCTACAATGAGCAGTTCTTC.

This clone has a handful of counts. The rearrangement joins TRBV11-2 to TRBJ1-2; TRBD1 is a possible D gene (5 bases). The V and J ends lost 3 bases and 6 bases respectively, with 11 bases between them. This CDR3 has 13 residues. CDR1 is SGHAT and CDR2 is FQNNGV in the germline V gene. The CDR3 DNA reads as TGTGCCAGCAGCTTTGGGGCGTTGGATGGCTACACCTTC. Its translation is CASSFGALDGYTF.